This note documents a single TCR beta chain sequence. The sample is drawn from a study of cytomegalovirus exposure and HLA in healthy donors. Germline values: CDR1 SEHNR, CDR2 FQNEAQ (reference sequence). The CDR3 totals 17 residues. J was trimmed by 3 bases and V by 5 bases; bases with no gene match: 8. A multiplex PCR was run with 60 Vbeta primers and 13 Jbeta primers. The protocol was immunoSEQ multiplex PCR, while the TCRdb copy is restricted to in-frame clones and leaves out a portion. The data hold about 200,000 clones, with approximately 80% observed a single time. Every donor was a healthy person donating bone marrow.

The specimen was PBMCs. This sequence was found in a boy aged 2 to 10 in good health and CMV-seronegative. The genes are TRBV7-9 and TRBJ2-3; 13 bases line up with TRBD2. CDR3 in amino acids: CASSRTLGLAGTDTQYF. The CDR3 DNA is TGTGCCAGCAGCCGCACTTTGGGACTAGCGGGAACAGATACGCAGTATTTT.